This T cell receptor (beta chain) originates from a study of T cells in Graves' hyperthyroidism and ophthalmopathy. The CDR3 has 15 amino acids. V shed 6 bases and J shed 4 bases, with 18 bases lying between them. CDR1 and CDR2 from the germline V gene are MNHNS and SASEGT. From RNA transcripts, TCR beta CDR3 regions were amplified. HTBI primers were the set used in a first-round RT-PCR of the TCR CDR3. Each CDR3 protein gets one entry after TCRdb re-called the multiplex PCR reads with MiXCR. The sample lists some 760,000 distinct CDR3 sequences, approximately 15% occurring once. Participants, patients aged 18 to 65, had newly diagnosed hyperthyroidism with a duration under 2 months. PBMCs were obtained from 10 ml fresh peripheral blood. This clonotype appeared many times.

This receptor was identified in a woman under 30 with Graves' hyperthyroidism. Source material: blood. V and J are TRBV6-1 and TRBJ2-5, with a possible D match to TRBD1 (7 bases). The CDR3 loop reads CASRRRDSWGETQYF. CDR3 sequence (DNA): TGTGCCAGCAGGAGGAGGGACAGCTGGGGAGAGACCCAGTACTTC.